This T cell receptor (beta chain) was sequenced in a study of blood T cells in healthy people across ages. General study findings and limits: Aged donors had fewer naive CD4+ cells and lower diversity than long-lived donors.

A second PCR, run for roughly 7 to 12 cycles, used a sample-barcoded 5' primer plus a J-beta primer mix. Unique molecular identifiers of 12 random nucleotides labeled each cDNA. TCRdb re-derived calls from the 5' RACE reads in MiXCR, one entry per CDR3 protein. The profile shows some 1.1 million distinct CDR3 sequences, 35% to 45% of them singletons. This CDR3 has 12 amino acids. The germline CDR1 and CDR2 sequences are SEHNR and FQNEAQ (reference sequence). Remarks on this clonotype: Its specificity is not known.

Caucasian individuals from Russia who were healthy and aged about 6 to 100 acted as donors. Per-sample yields of isolated PBMCs were at least 6 million. This clonotype originated in a man younger than 35 in good health. V gene TRBV7-9 combines with J gene TRBJ2-4; D might be TRBD1 (6 bases). The DNA end is more similar to TRBJ2-7, so the J call may be wrong. The sequenced material came from blood. Written as DNA, the CDR3 is TGTGCCAGCACCAACAGGGTCTTCGAGCAGTACTTC. It codes for CASTNRVFEQYF.